This T cell receptor (beta chain) stems from a study of cytomegalovirus exposure and HLA in healthy donors. As to this clone: Its antigen is not known.

The V gene lost 4 bases and the J gene lost 7 bases, with 16 bases spanning the gap. CDR3 length equals 13 residues. CDR1 and CDR2 from the germline V gene are GTSNPN and SVGIG (reference sequence). The PCR was carried out with 60 Vbeta primers and 13 Jbeta primers. Sequencing was performed with immunoSEQ multiplex PCR; in TCRdb, only in-frame clones are kept and a portion is missing. The data hold around 150,000 clones, with under 80% observed a single time. Findings and limits, study-wide: Despite most TCR sequences being rare, some public TCRs occurred in many donors. Among TCR beta chains, those listed as cytomegalovirus-associated numbered 164. Links to common viral pathogens appeared, in a later analysis, for several of the most significant clusters.

Sample: PBMCs. The chain uses TRBV30 and TRBJ1-1; TRBD1 might be the D (6 bases). This TCR derives from a female donor in good health and CMV-seronegative. For the CDR3, the DNA is TGTGCCTGGACCAGGGACGCCAGGGGTGAAGCTTTCTTT. Translated, it gives CAWTRDARGEAFF.